What follows are 6 T cell receptor beta chains derived from one specimen sequenced in a study of cytomegalovirus exposure and HLA in healthy donors. It was with 60 Vbeta and 13 Jbeta primers that the PCR ran. Profiling relied on immunoSEQ multiplex PCR, and the TCRdb table lists in-frame clones only, not all of them. The sample contains some 110,000 clones, approximately 82% of which appear only once. Sample: PBMCs. The receptors here all came from a man aged 40-49 years in good health and CMV-seropositive.

This sequence joins TRBV7-2 and TRBJ2-7; maybe TRBD2 (5 bases). The CDR3 totals 14 residues. The V end was cut by 1 base, the J end by 3 bases, with 10 bases between. The germline CDR1 and CDR2 sequences are SGHTA and FQGNSA. The CDR3 DNA reads as TGTGCCAGCAGCTTAGAAGGGCGGGTCTACGAGCAGTACTTC. As protein: CASSLEGRVYEQYF. Using reference TRBV7-2 and TRBJ2-7 for the parts outside the CDR3, the full variable domain is GAGVSQSPSNKVTEKGKDVELRCDPISGHTALYWYRQSLGQGLEFLIYFQGNSAPDKSGLPSDRFSAERTGGSVSTLTIQRTQQEDSAVYLCASSLEGRVYEQYFGPGTRLTVT.

The J gene is TRBJ2-1, the V gene TRBV19; 7 nucleotides agree with TRBD2. The CDR3 consists of 17 residues. The junction had 7 bases not matched to a gene; V was cut back by 2 bases and J by 0 bases. Germline CDR1 reads LNHDA; CDR2 reads SQIVND (reference sequence). CDR3 amino acids: CASSIYSGQSSYNEQFF. Written as DNA, the CDR3 is TGTGCCAGTAGTATATATAGCGGGCAAAGCTCCTACAATGAGCAGTTCTTC.

The chain combines TRBV5-6 with TRBJ1-2; perhaps TRBD1 as D (5 bases). V lost 2 bases to trimming and J lost 7 bases, with 18 bases between them. The CDR3 covers 15 residues. Germline V CDR1 and CDR2: SGHDT, YYEEEE. CDR3 nucleotides: TGTGCCAGCAGCTTAGTGGGCGGGGGGTTCCGTGGCTACACCTTC. Amino acid sequence: CASSLVGGGFRGYTF. The whole variable domain, remainder taken from reference TRBV5-6 and TRBJ1-2, is DAGVTQSPTHLIKTRGQQVTLRCSPKSGHDTVSWYQQALGQGPQFIFQYYEEEERQRGNFPDRFSGHQFPNYSSELNVNALLLGDSALYLCASSLVGGGFRGYTFGSGTRLTVV.

This chain joins TRBV6-5 and TRBJ2-7; TRBD2 is a possible D gene (5 bases). The CDR3 spans 15 residues. The V gene lost 5 bases and the J gene lost 0 bases, with 14 bases spanning the gap. The germline CDR1 and CDR2 sequences are MNHEY and SVGAGI. The DNA of the CDR3 is TGTGCCAGCAGTAATAGTCCGGGGAGCTCCTACGAGCAGTACTTC. It yields the protein CASSNSPGSSYEQYF.

This clone occurred once. The chain is built from TRBV6-4 and TRBJ2-1; 11 bases agree with TRBD1. The CDR3 runs 17 residues. V shed 2 bases, J shed 0 bases, and the junction held 3 bases outside the gene matches. Per germline, CDR1 MRHNA and CDR2 SNTAGT. CDR3 nucleotides: TGTGCCAGCAGTGACGGGACAGGGGGTCCCTCCTACAATGAGCAGTTCTTC. Residues: CASSDGTGGPSYNEQFF.

The chain couples TRBV14 to TRBJ1-4; D remains unclear. Germline V lookup: CDR1 SGHDN, CDR2 FVKESK. The V gene lost 2 bases and the J gene lost 8 bases, with 9 bases spanning the gap. The length of the CDR3 is 13 residues. The CDR3 region has the DNA TGTGCCAGCAGCCAATATTTTGTGGAAAAACTGTTTTTT. Protein: CASSQYFVEKLFF.